Shown below are 17 T cell receptor beta chains from a single sample sequenced in a study of vaccination and CD4 T cells after COVID-19. Treatment of the sample: approximately 9-day PBMC culture with coronavirus spike peptide pools or control peptides (ViraFEST assay). No antigen is known for these receptors. Oncomine TCR Beta short-read sequencing was applied to DNA from cultured CD4+ T cells. One entry per CDR3 protein results from TCRdb running MiXCR on the PCR reads. Of about 20,000 distinct CDR3 sequences listed, about 40% are singletons. Sequences were derived from CD4+ T cells from blood, cultured in vitro, sampled after SARS-CoV-2 vaccination. Every receptor here comes from a human donor who had recovered from COVID-19.

The chain couples TRBV5-5 to TRBJ2-5, with D perhaps TRBD1 (6 bases). The CDR3 extends over 15 amino acids. The germline V gene encodes CDR1 SGHKS and CDR2 YYEKEE (reference sequence). V lost 4 bases to trimming and J lost 2 bases, with 15 bases between them. This CDR3 reads CASSAPTGRQETQYF. The CDR3 bases are TGTGCCAGCAGCGCCCCTACAGGGAGACAAGAGACCCAGTACTTC.

This clonotype has just a few counts. The chain recombines TRBV20-1 with TRBJ2-5; 13 bases agree with TRBD2. V lost 1 base to trimming and J lost 0 bases; unmatched junction nucleotides: 5. CDR3 length equals 17 residues. The germline CDR1 and CDR2 sequences are DFQATT and SNEGSKA (reference sequence). The CDR3: CSARGTSGGTYQETQYF. The CDR3 DNA is TGCAGTGCTAGAGGGACTAGCGGGGGTACTTACCAAGAGACCCAGTACTTC.

This clonotype was observed a single time. This chain connects TRBV19 to TRBJ1-1; TRBD1 matches 8 bases. The CDR3 covers 13 residues. CDR1 and CDR2 from the germline V gene are LNHDA and SQIVND (reference sequence). V gave up 6 bases and J gave up 7 bases; unmatched junction bases: 7. The CDR3 spells CASSGTGRGEAFF. The CDR3 DNA sequence: TGTGCCAGTAGCGGGACAGGTCGTGGTGAAGCTTTCTTT.

The CDR3 region has the DNA TGTGCCAGCAGTTGGGAGGGAGTATCCTACAATGAGCAGTTCTTC. Translation: CASSWEGVSYNEQFF. This chain uses TRBV6-2 or TRBV6-3 with TRBJ2-1; 7 bases are a match to TRBD2. The CDR3 spans 15 residues. J gave up 1 base and V 4 bases, and 4 bases lay outside the gene matches. Per the germline V gene, CDR1 is MNHEY and CDR2 is SVGEGT.

This sequence joins TRBV25-1 and TRBJ2-1; perhaps TRBD2 as D (5 bases). With 3 bases removed from V and 7 bases from J, the gap between germline ends came to 10 bases. Germline V gene lookup returns CDR1 MGHDK and CDR2 SYGVNS. The CDR3 is 13 residues long. CDR3 in amino acids: CASSESGVNEQFF. The CDR3 coding sequence is TGTGCCAGCAGTGAGTCCGGGGTAAATGAGCAGTTCTTC.

This clonotype is classed as medium-sized (0.01 to 0.1%). This chain links TRBV7-9 with TRBJ1-5; no clear D. The germline V gene encodes CDR1 SEHNR and CDR2 FQNEAQ (reference sequence). The CDR3 contains 12 residues. The V end lost 3 bases, the J end lost 3 bases, and 3 bases lay between the germline ends. The CDR3 here is CASSFPNQPQHF. The CDR3 nucleotides are TGTGCCAGCAGCTTTCCCAATCAGCCCCAGCATTTT.

This clonotype was seen only a few times. This chain joins TRBV10-3 and TRBJ1-2; a weak D match, TRBD1 (6 bases). The ends were cut back, 8 bases at V and 2 bases at J, with 24 bases in the middle. Per germline, CDR1 ENHRY and CDR2 SYGVKD. This CDR3 contains 17 residues. The CDR3 region has the DNA TGTGCCATCTTACCGGGGGGCTCCCCGAGGGCCAACTATGGCTACACCTTC. As protein: CAILPGGSPRANYGYTF.

The V and J genes are TRBV12-3 or TRBV12-4 and TRBJ2-3, with D possibly TRBD2 on 6 matching bases. Trimming shortened V by 6 bases and J by 4 bases, and 14 bases separated the two germline ends. This CDR3 has 14 residues. The CDR3 bases are TGTGCCAGCAGCACGACTAGTCTAGCAGATACGCAGTATTTT. It codes for CASSTTSLADTQYF.

The V call is TRBV11-3, the J call TRBJ2-5; D uncertain. The CDR3 has 13 residues. Trimming removed 0 bases at V and 1 base at J, with 3 bases between. Germline CDR1 reads SGHNT; CDR2 reads YENEEA. The CDR3, as DNA: TGTGCCAGCAGCTTAGATCTCCAAGAGACCCAGTACTTC. Protein: CASSLDLQETQYF.

This clonotype was recorded only once. This rearrangement joins TRBV5-4 to TRBJ1-2, with D tentatively TRBD1 (5 bases). V was trimmed by 0 bases and J by 6 bases, leaving 15 bases between them. Germline lookup yields CDR1 SGHNT and CDR2 YYREEE (reference sequence). The CDR3 has 15 residues. CDR3 amino acids: CASSLASGGSNGYTF. For the CDR3, the DNA is TGTGCCAGCAGCTTGGCATCGGGGGGAAGTAATGGCTACACCTTC.

V and J are TRBV20-1 and TRBJ1-2; D might be TRBD1 (5 bases). The CDR3 spans 13 residues. V was cut by 3 bases and J by 4 bases, with 12 bases left in between. The germline CDR1 and CDR2 sequences are DFQATT and SNEGSKA (reference sequence). CDR3 in amino acids: CSASSGTGYGYTF. The CDR3 DNA reads TGCAGTGCTAGCAGTGGGACGGGCTATGGCTACACCTTC.

The chain recombines TRBV5-4 with TRBJ1-1; 9 bases fit TRBD1. The CDR3 extends over 14 amino acids. Germline V lookup: CDR1 SGHNT, CDR2 YYREEE (reference sequence). The V and J ends lost 4 bases and 10 bases, in that order; junction bases with no gene match: 11. The CDR3 nucleotides read TGTGCCAGCAGCGGCCGGGACAGGGAGGAGAGAGCTTTCTTT. The encoded protein is CASSGRDREERAFF. Looking up the rest from reference TRBV5-4 and TRBJ1-1 gives the full variable domain: ETGVTQSPTHLIKTRGQQVTLRCSSQSGHNTVSWYQQALGQGPQFIFQYYREEENGRGNFPPRFSGLQFPNYSSELNVNALELDDSALYLCASSGRDREERAFFGQGTRLTVV.

This clonotype was picked up a small number of times. This chain joins TRBV27 and TRBJ2-5; 11 positions match TRBD2. Germline CDR1 MNHEY, CDR2 SMNVEV (reference sequence). The J segment lost 5 bases and the V segment lost 6 bases, leaving 5 bases of the junction unmatched. The CDR3 has 14 residues. The CDR3 spells CASRLAGGGETQYF. In DNA form, the CDR3 reads TGTGCCAGCAGGCTAGCGGGGGGCGGGGAGACCCAGTACTTC.

V and J are TRBV6-2 or TRBV6-3 and TRBJ2-3; 8 bases are a match to TRBD2. The trim removed 5 bases at V and 0 bases at J, leaving 1 base unmatched. Germline V gene lookup returns CDR1 MNHEY and CDR2 SVGEGT. The CDR3 runs to 14 residues. The CDR3 coding sequence is TGTGCCAGCAGTCGCGGGGGGAGCACAGATACGCAGTATTTT. Its protein is CASSRGGSTDTQYF.

This clonotype was recorded a few times. CDR3 coding DNA: TGTGCCAGCAGACCAGCTAGCGGGGGGCCTTACAATGAGCAGTTCTTC. This encodes CASRPASGGPYNEQFF. The chain employs TRBV6-2 or TRBV6-3 and TRBJ2-1; TRBD2 agrees at 11 bases. The V gene's germline CDR1 is MNHEY and CDR2 SVGEGT. This CDR3 has 16 residues. V lost 6 bases, J lost 4 bases, and 8 bases stayed unmatched.

The rearrangement uses TRBV28 and TRBJ1-2, with D possibly TRBD1 on 5 matching bases. CDR1 and CDR2 (germline): MDHEN, SYDVKM. The CDR3 is 13 amino acids. V was pared by 6 bases and J by 1 base, with 9 bases between. The CDR3 loop is CASSKTVNYGYTF. Here the CDR3 DNA reads TGTGCCAGCAGCAAGACAGTTAACTATGGCTACACCTTC.

The chain employs TRBV6-2 or TRBV6-3 and TRBJ1-5; no clear D gene. The V end lost 2 bases, the J end lost 6 bases, and 11 bases lay between the germline ends. The CDR3 has 14 residues. Germline values: CDR1 MNHEY, CDR2 SVGEGT. The CDR3 here is CASSYRGNRQPQHF. CDR3 DNA: TGTGCCAGCAGTTACCGAGGGAATCGTCAGCCCCAGCATTTT.